The subject of this entry is one T cell receptor beta chain. The V gene end was trimmed by 5 bases and the J gene end by 0 bases; junction bases not matched to a gene: 2. This CDR3 spans 16 amino acids. Germline assignment: CDR1 SEHNR and CDR2 FQNEAQ (reference sequence). The data belong to a study of blood T cell repertoires in COVID-19. In the study overall: Samples of COVID-19 (acute and convalescent) were obtained from the United States, Italy and Spain. The cDNA or gDNA used as material had been derived from T cells, B-cell-depleted T cells, or PBMCs.

Only in-frame clones appear in the TCRdb table, and some are missing; sequencing was by immunoSEQ multiplex PCR. Seen here are 150,000 to 200,000 clones, roughly three quarters observed once, and the top ten hold around a sixth. Participants were aged about 18 to 90 years, lived in 24 US areas, and enrolled virtually. Cohort placement rested on clinical history that participants reported themselves. The TCR sequence derives from a woman aged 50 to 65 with acute COVID-19. The chain joins TRBV7-9 to TRBJ2-1, with 12 bases matching TRBD2. Sequencing was performed on PBMCs or T cells enriched from blood (not recorded which). CDR3 sequence reads: CASSELAGGSYNEQFF. Here the CDR3 DNA reads TGTGCCAGCAGCGAACTAGCGGGGGGCTCCTACAATGAGCAGTTCTTC.